These 30 T cell receptor beta chains were sequenced from one sample in a study of T cells in Graves' hyperthyroidism and ophthalmopathy. The investigators amplified TCR beta CDR3 regions from RNA transcripts. When the TCR CDR3 underwent first-round RT-PCR, the HTBI primer set was used. One entry per CDR3 protein, called by TCRdb with MiXCR from the multiplex PCR reads. Of more than 500,000 distinct CDR3 sequences listed, around 15% are singletons. The specimen sequenced was blood. These receptors were taken from a woman in her forties with Graves' hyperthyroidism.

The table lists this clonotype with many counts. The V gene is TRBV28, the J gene TRBJ2-3; TRBD2 matches at 8 bases. Trimming removed 4 bases from V and 0 bases from J; junction bases left unmatched: 6. The CDR3 has 16 residues. In germline, CDR1 is MDHEN, CDR2 SYDVKM. Here the CDR3 reads CASSSGLAVSTDTQYF. The CDR3 region has the DNA TGTGCCAGCAGTTCCGGACTAGCAGTGAGCACAGATACGCAGTATTTT.

In its sample, this clonotype was seen many times. The V and J genes are TRBV11-3 and TRBJ2-2, with 8 bases identical to TRBD2. The CDR3 runs to 16 residues. The junction had 0 bases not matched to a gene; V was cut back by 0 bases and J by 0 bases. CDR1 and CDR2 from the germline V gene are SGHNT and YENEEA. CDR3 nucleotide sequence: TGTGCCAGCAGCTTAGAGGGACTAGCGAACACCGGGGAGCTGTTTTTT. Protein: CASSLEGLANTGELFF. The entire variable domain, with the rest obtained from reference TRBV11-3 and TRBJ2-2, is as follows: EAGVVQSPRYKIIEKKQPVAFWCNPISGHNTLYWYLQNLGQGPELLIRYENEEAVDDSQLPKDRFSAERLKGVDSTLKIQPAELGDSAVYLCASSLEGLANTGELFFGEGSRLTVL.

Concerning this clonotype itself: A junction boundary mismatches the germline segment, possibly from a read error. This chain links TRBV11-3 with TRBJ1-1, with D maybe TRBD1 (6 bases). The CDR3 is 18 residues long. Per germline, CDR1 SGHNT and CDR2 YENEEA. CDR3 nucleotide sequence: TGCGCCAGCAGCCAGCCATACCCCCAGGGGCTCCTGAACACTGAAGCTTTCTTT. Protein: CASSQPYPQGLLNTEAFF.

This clonotype was detected many times. The chain recombines TRBV30 with TRBJ2-7, with D possibly being TRBD2 (6 bases). Germline loops: CDR1 GTSNPN, CDR2 SVGIG (reference sequence). V was trimmed by 4 bases and J by 3 bases, leaving 16 bases between them. This CDR3 contains 14 residues. The chain's CDR3 is CAWTGNSGSYEQYF. Written as DNA, the CDR3 is TGTGCCTGGACAGGTAATAGCGGAAGCTACGAGCAGTACTTC. The full variable domain, rest sourced from reference TRBV30 and TRBJ2-7, is SQTIHQWPATLVQPVGSPLSLECTVEGTSNPNLYWYRQAAGRGLQLLFYSVGIGQISSEVPQNLSASRPQDRQFILSSKKLLLSDSGFYLCAWTGNSGSYEQYFGPGTRLTVT.

The sample holds many counts of this clonotype. The chain carries TRBV6-1 and TRBJ1-2; 7 bases agree with TRBD1. V was pared by 5 bases and J by 8 bases, with 8 bases of the junction left unmatched. CDR3 length equals 13 residues. Germline-derived CDR1 and CDR2 are MNHNS and SASEGT. The CDR3 reads CASSPRQGSGYTF. Here the CDR3 DNA reads TGTGCCAGCAGTCCGCGACAGGGTAGCGGCTACACCTTC.

A remark on this clonotype: One end of the junction does not line up with germline, which may come from a read error. The chain joins TRBV7-2 to TRBJ2-3; TRBD2 might be the D (6 bases). CDR1 is SGHTA and CDR2 is FQGNSA in the germline V gene. The CDR3 contains 17 residues. The DNA for the CDR3 is TGTGCCAGCAACTTATACGGCGGGACGAAAGACACAGATACACAGTATTTT. The encoded protein is CASNLYGGTKDTDTQYF. Looking up the rest from reference TRBV7-2 and TRBJ2-3 gives the full variable domain: GAGVSQSPSNKVTEKGKDVELRCDPISGHTALYWYRQSLGQGLEFLIYFQGNSAPDKSGLPSDRFSAERTGGSVSTLTIQRTQQEDSAVYLCASNLYGGTKDTDTQYFGPGTRLTVL.

This clonotype showed up many times. The chain couples TRBV7-2 to TRBJ2-3; no reliable D call. Germline-derived CDR1 and CDR2 are SGHTA and FQGNSA. V dropped 2 bases and J dropped 6 bases, with 18 bases sitting between them. The CDR3 loop spans 16 amino acids. Here the CDR3 reads CASSLYMDGLTDTQYF. DNA for the CDR3: TGTGCCAGCAGCTTATATATGGACGGTCTCACGGATACGCAGTATTTT.

This clonotype was counted only a few times. The V call is TRBV5-1, the J call TRBJ2-7, with 9 bases lining up with TRBD1. The CDR3 sequence is 15 residues long. The V gene end was trimmed by 1 base and the J gene end by 6 bases; junction bases not matched to a gene: 8. Germline assignment: CDR1 SGHRS and CDR2 YFSETQ. Here the CDR3 reads CASSLHGTGIREQYF. The CDR3 DNA sequence: TGCGCCAGCAGCTTGCATGGGACAGGGATCCGCGAGCAGTACTTC.

The chain recombines TRBV3-1 with TRBJ2-2; 8 nucleotides align to TRBD2. The germline gives CDR1 LGHDT, CDR2 YNNKEL (reference sequence). The CDR3 length is 15 residues. Trimming at V came to 3 bases and at J to 4 bases, leaving 4 bases not matched to a gene. Here the CDR3 DNA reads TGTGCCAGCAGCCAGGCGGGAGGTAGCACCGGGGAGCTGTTTTTT. Its translation: CASSQAGGSTGELFF.

This clonotype was counted a few times. At one of its ends the junction is not consistent with the germline gene, which may arise from a read error. The rearrangement links TRBV7-7 to TRBJ2-1; 7 bases line up with TRBD2. Germline V gene lookup returns CDR1 SSHAT and CDR2 FNYEAQ (reference sequence). CDR3 length: 15 amino acids. The CDR3 is CASSLAASGNNEQFF. CDR3 in DNA: TGTGCTAGCAGCTTAGCGGCTAGCGGTAACAATGAGCAGTTCTTC.

This clonotype showed up just a few times. This chain uses TRBV20-1 with TRBJ2-1, with 11 bases fitting TRBD2. The junction had 8 bases not matched to a gene; V was cut back by 6 bases and J by 7 bases. This CDR3 comprises 14 residues. Germline CDR1 is DFQATT and CDR2 is SNEGSKA (reference sequence). The CDR3 region has the DNA TGCAGTGCCTACACTAGCGGGAGTTGGAATGAGCAGTTCTTC. It yields the protein CSAYTSGSWNEQFF.

The gene calls are TRBV27 and TRBJ2-4; 7 bases map to TRBD1. The length of the CDR3 is 17 residues. Germline values: CDR1 MNHEY, CDR2 SMNVEV (reference sequence). The ends lost 4 bases at V and 0 bases at J; junction bases unmatched: 9. The CDR3 DNA is TGTGCCAGCAGTTCCCACGGACAGGCGCTAGCCAAAAACATTCAGTACTTC. It is translated as CASSSHGQALAKNIQYF.

This clonotype was counted between two and nine times. Here the CDR3 reads CASSLEGSIYEQYF. DNA for the CDR3: TGCGCCAGCAGCTTGGAAGGTTCTATTTACGAGCAGTACTTC. This chain uses TRBV5-1 with TRBJ2-7; D unresolved. Germline V lookup: CDR1 SGHRS, CDR2 YFSETQ. Between the trimmed V and J ends, which lost 0 bases and 4 bases, there was a span of 11 bases. This CDR3 spans 14 amino acids.

This clonotype was detected only a few times. The chain has TRBV20-1 and TRBJ1-3, with TRBD1 identical over 10 bases. The CDR3 runs to 16 residues. J gave up 4 bases and V 1 base, and 7 bases lay outside the gene matches. Germline CDR1 DFQATT, CDR2 SNEGSKA (reference sequence). The CDR3 region is CSARGLGTGVGNTIYF. The DNA for the CDR3 is TGCAGTGCTAGAGGTCTTGGGACAGGGGTAGGAAACACCATATATTTT.

This clonotype has ten or more counts. The chain has TRBV7-2 and TRBJ1-2; 7 bases fit TRBD1. J lost 2 bases, V lost 1 base, and 4 bases had no gene match. CDR1 is SGHTA and CDR2 is FQGNSA in the germline V gene. This CDR3 region has 15 residues. The CDR3: CASSLVSGQNYGYTF. The CDR3 nucleotides are TGTGCCAGCAGCTTAGTTTCGGGACAGAACTATGGCTACACCTTC.

This clonotype was counted at least ten times. CDR3 protein: CASSFLKGQGLETQYF. Here the CDR3 DNA reads TGTGCCAGCAGCTTCCTGAAGGGACAGGGATTGGAGACCCAGTACTTC. The chain joins TRBV7-2 to TRBJ2-5, with 9 bases that match TRBD1. The CDR3 consists of 16 residues. Germline V gives CDR1 SGHTA, CDR2 FQGNSA. The V segment lost 3 bases and the J segment 5 bases; nucleotides outside the gene matches: 10.

This sequence joins TRBV20-1 and TRBJ2-1; 11 nucleotides agree with TRBD2. Unmatched junction bases numbered 6, after V lost 5 bases and J lost 3 bases. Germline values: CDR1 DFQATT, CDR2 SNEGSKA (reference sequence). CDR3 size: 15 residues. In DNA, the CDR3 is TGCAGTGCTGCCCCCGGGACTAGCGGCTACAATGAGCAGTTCTTC. This translates into CSAAPGTSGYNEQFF.

This clonotype has a handful of counts. The chain is built from TRBV13 and TRBJ2-2, with TRBD1 matching over 8 bases. This CDR3 spans 20 amino acids. Losses at the gene ends were 3 bases for V and 4 bases for J; bases not matched to a gene: 19. Germline CDR1 reads PRHDT; CDR2 reads FYEKMQ (reference sequence). This chain's CDR3 is CASSLPMGGPPGTGTGELFF. Here the CDR3 DNA reads TGTGCCAGCAGCTTGCCCATGGGGGGCCCCCCAGGGACAGGCACCGGGGAGCTGTTTTTT. The whole variable domain, filled in from reference TRBV13 and TRBJ2-2, reads AAGVIQSPRHLIKEKRETATLKCYPIPRHDTVYWYQQGPGQDPQFLISFYEKMQSDKGSIPDRFSAQQFSDYHSELNMSSLELGDSALYFCASSLPMGGPPGTGTGELFFGEGSRLTVL.

CDR3 in amino acids: CATSGPGANSNQPQHF. The CDR3 region has the DNA TGTGCCACCAGCGGGCCGGGGGCGAATAGCAATCAGCCCCAGCATTTT. The rearrangement uses TRBV15 and TRBJ1-5; possible D gene TRBD1, 6 bases. This CDR3 spans 16 amino acids. V dropped 5 bases and J dropped 0 bases, with 14 bases sitting between them. Germline V gene sequence: CDR1 LNHNV, CDR2 YYDKDF (reference sequence).

This clonotype was observed a few times. The chain carries TRBV12-3 or TRBV12-4 and TRBJ2-7, with a tentative D call TRBD2 (6 bases). V was shortened by 6 bases and J by 6 bases, with 21 bases between the two germline ends. The CDR3 has 15 amino acids. The CDR3 DNA follows: TGTGCCAGCAGCCCGGGGTTCGGGGGTAAGGGCGAGCAGTACTTC. This encodes CASSPGFGGKGEQYF.

In its sample, this clonotype was seen many times. The chain carries TRBV6-1 and TRBJ2-2; a possible D gene is TRBD1 (7 bases). CDR1 and CDR2 from the germline V gene are MNHNS and SASEGT. The CDR3 is made up of 14 amino acids. Trimming removed 8 bases at V and 5 bases at J, with 15 bases between. CDR3 sequence (DNA): TGTGCCAGCCGATGGAGGGGGCGAACCGGGGAGCTGTTTTTT. Protein product: CASRWRGRTGELFF.

The sample holds a few counts of this clonotype. V gene TRBV5-7 combines with J gene TRBJ2-7, with 8 bases lining up with TRBD1. TRBV5-7 belongs to the ORF category, with a function that is uncertain. V trimming: 4 bases; J trimming: 2 bases; junction bases outside the gene matches: 17. The CDR3 length is 18 residues. The CDR3 nucleotides read TGTGCCAGCAGCCCCCCTGGACAGGGACATCAAGATCCCTACGAGCAGTACTTC. It translates to CASSPPGQGHQDPYEQYF.

At least ten counts were recorded for this clonotype. This sequence joins TRBV7-8 and TRBJ2-5; a possible D gene is TRBD2 (7 bases). V lost 5 bases to trimming and J lost 1 base, with 14 bases between them. CDR3 length: 15 residues. Germline CDR1 is SGHVS and CDR2 is FQNEAQ. The DNA for the CDR3 is TGTGCCAGCAGCCTAGGGGGGGCGGGCCAAGAGACCCAGTACTTC. Amino acid sequence: CASSLGGAGQETQYF.

This clonotype was observed at least ten times. CDR3 sequence reads: CASSSGMNTEAFF. CDR3 nucleotide sequence: TGTGCCAGCAGTTCCGGCATGAACACTGAAGCTTTCTTT. The chain employs TRBV28 and TRBJ1-1; D remains ambiguous. The germline V gene has CDR1 MDHEN and CDR2 SYDVKM. Trimming left V 4 bases short and J 0 bases short, with 6 bases between. This CDR3 is built from 13 residues.

This clonotype appeared many times. This sequence joins TRBV5-1 and TRBJ2-7; 11 bases agree with TRBD2. CDR3 length: 15 residues. The V gene end was trimmed by 5 bases and the J gene end by 3 bases; junction bases not matched to a gene: 7. The germline V gene has CDR1 SGHRS and CDR2 YFSETQ. CDR3 region: CASRLGTSGYYEQYF. The CDR3 region has the DNA TGCGCCAGCAGGCTCGGGACTAGCGGTTACTACGAGCAGTACTTC.

The chain has TRBV12-3 or TRBV12-4 and TRBJ2-5; 8 bases match TRBD2. The CDR3 has 14 residues. V dropped 2 bases and J dropped 5; count of bases not matched to a gene: 4. The CDR3 DNA reads as TGTGCCAGCAGTTTATCTTCGGGGGGGGAGACCCAGTACTTC. It translates to CASSLSSGGETQYF.

This clonotype was counted at least ten times. Written as DNA, the CDR3 is TGTGCCAGCAGCCCCAGGACTAGCGGGAGGGATACGCAGTATTTT. This encodes CASSPRTSGRDTQYF. The chain is built from TRBV9 and TRBJ2-3; TRBD2 aligns across 14 bases. Germline CDR1 and CDR2: SGDLS and YYNGEE. V gave up 4 bases and J gave up 6 bases; unmatched junction bases: 4. The CDR3 spans 15 residues.

This clonotype occurred many times. The chain is built from TRBV27 and TRBJ2-7, with 8 bases identical to TRBD2. The J segment lost 6 bases and the V segment lost 10 bases, leaving 11 bases of the junction unmatched. Germline V lookup: CDR1 MNHEY, CDR2 SMNVEV (reference sequence). The CDR3 has 13 residues. The CDR3 DNA reads as TGTGCCACCTCCGCGACTAGCGATCGCGAGCAGTACTTC. Protein: CATSATSDREQYF.

V gene TRBV15 combines with J gene TRBJ1-4; 8 bases map to TRBD1. CDR3 size: 16 residues. CDR1 and CDR2 from the germline V gene are LNHNV and YYDKDF (reference sequence). V was clipped by 0 bases and J by 13 bases; unmatched bases: 13. CDR3 DNA: TGTGCCACCAGCAGAGATAGGGGACAGGCGCCTCAAGGACTGTTTTTT. Its protein product is CATSRDRGQAPQGLFF.

The table lists this clonotype with many counts. This chain links TRBV3-1 with TRBJ1-2; unclear D gene. V was clipped by 1 base and J by 3 bases, with 6 bases between them. Germline loops: CDR1 LGHDT, CDR2 YNNKEL (reference sequence). The CDR3 is 13 residues long. CDR3 nucleotide sequence: TGTGCCAGCAGCCAAGCGAATGACTATGGCTACACCTTC. It encodes CASSQANDYGYTF.